This T cell receptor beta chain was captured in a study of blood T cell repertoires in COVID-19 (dated by TCRdb to about 2020). For the study in its entirety: The collaborator samples originated in the United States, Italy and Spain and spanned the acute and convalescent phases of COVID-19. The material from the prospective study consisted of cDNA or gDNA derived from T cells, B-cell-depleted T cells, or PBMCs. The dataset comprised deeply sampled blood TCRbeta repertoires from subjects exposed to, actively infected with, or recovered from COVID-19. The repertoires were released in a freely available public database meant as a resource for research on the immune response to SARS-CoV-2. The samples were drawn from the first 160 participants of the ongoing ImmuneRACE study and from over a thousand subjects provided by 6 global collaborators. A de-identified subject ID, COVID-19 status, age in years and sex were almost always included in the sample metadata. Where HLA class I and class II types were available, the types were taken from metadata supplied by the sample provider, not from assay-based typing. The full study reports these points: How much clinical and demographic metadata was included differed by source and by participant, and the metadata was provided uncurated.

A second Seattle source provided samples from volunteer blood donors who had recovered from COVID-19. The collaborating institutions used their own protocols to collect whole blood in K2EDTA tubes. For TCRbeta analysis, collaborators shipped samples as frozen whole blood, isolated PBMCs, or DNA extracted from either of those sample types. Based on the germline V gene, the CDR1 and CDR2 sequences are SGHNT and YENEEA. Ends trimmed: V by 4 bases, J by 0 bases; bases unmatched to a gene: 2. The CDR3 runs 15 amino acids, cysteine and phenylalanine included. The kept DNA is CDR3 alone, 45 bases in frame from the first base. A remark on this clone: Its binding antigen is unknown. Base qualities are not at hand, and no much larger clone is one base apart.

The immunoSEQ Assay, a bias-controlled multiplex PCR, was used to amplify TCRbeta CDR3 regions from genomic DNA. In the original analysis: The number of nucleated cells in each sample was estimated from the amplification of reference gene primers within the assay. To quantify the absolute abundance of each unique TCRbeta CDR3 rearrangement, sequence reads were collapsed and filtered. For each sample, productive Simpson clonality was calculated by taking the square root of Simpson's diversity index across productive rearrangements. The immuneACCESS repertoire file appears here via TCRdb, limited to in-frame rearrangements. These files lack a portion of the clones; in checked studies, under half of the deficit traces to unresolved V genes, and the cause of the others is not known. V, J and clone size are those of that table, while D and trimming were read from the DNA. This sample is represented by under 300,000 clones; 87% of them were singletons. Together, the top ten hold roughly 7.8% of the sample.

The specimen was peripheral blood. The sequence derives from a man between 60 and 70 years old who had recovered from COVID-19. The receptor chain draws on TRBV11-3 and TRBJ2-1, with TRBD1 identical over 8 junction bases. For the CDR3, the sequence is CASSWTGNSYNEQFF. The DNA reads TGTGCCAGCAGCTGGACAGGGAACTCCTACAATGAGCAGTTCTTC. With the rest looked up from the reference TRBV11-3 and TRBJ2-1 genes rather than sequenced, the full variable domain is EAGVVQSPRYKIIEKKQPVAFWCNPISGHNTLYWYLQNLGQGPELLIRYENEEAVDDSQLPKDRFSAERLKGVDSTLKIQPAELGDSAVYLCASSWTGNSYNEQFFGPGTRLTVL.